Following are 28 T cell receptor beta chains from one sample sequenced in a study of control samples from healthy donors and cancer patients. Sequencing was performed with immunoSEQ multiplex PCR; in TCRdb, only in-frame clones are kept and a portion is missing. Of about 110,000 clones in the sample, about 80% were seen once. Sequenced sample: blood. The receptors originated from a man aged 18-30 years in good health.

The chain couples TRBV11-2 to TRBJ2-3; the D gene is possibly TRBD2 (5 bases). V was cut by 5 bases and J by 4 bases, with 16 bases left in between. The germline V gene has CDR1 SGHAT and CDR2 FQNNGV. This CDR3 has 15 amino acids. The CDR3, as DNA: TGTGCCAGCAGCCCCTTTCTAGCAGCCGCAGATACGCAGTATTTT. Translating gives CASSPFLAAADTQYF.

The V gene is TRBV11-2, the J gene TRBJ2-5; D gene uncertain. The germline V gene has CDR1 SGHAT and CDR2 FQNNGV. The CDR3 contains 14 residues. The germline V and J ends were trimmed by 5 bases and 4 bases, with 14 bases remaining between them. Here the CDR3 reads CASSPPLHLETQYF. The CDR3 nucleotides are TGTGCCAGCAGCCCGCCCCTTCACCTAGAGACCCAGTACTTC.

J is TRBJ1-1 and V is TRBV30, with D possibly TRBD1 on 5 matching bases. V dropped 4 bases and J dropped 4 bases, with 16 bases sitting between them. Germline V gives CDR1 GTSNPN, CDR2 SVGIG (reference sequence). The CDR3 length is 14 residues. CDR3 sequence reads: CAWKRSQGGTEAFF. CDR3 bases: TGTGCCTGGAAAAGGTCCCAGGGAGGCACTGAAGCTTTCTTT. Complete variable domain (other parts from reference TRBV30 and TRBJ1-1): SQTIHQWPATLVQPVGSPLSLECTVEGTSNPNLYWYRQAAGRGLQLLFYSVGIGQISSEVPQNLSASRPQDRQFILSSKKLLLSDSGFYLCAWKRSQGGTEAFFGQGTRLTVV.

The chain joins TRBV18 to TRBJ2-7, with TRBD1 matching over 10 bases. The CDR3 runs to 14 residues. The J segment lost 3 bases and the V segment lost 3 bases, leaving 2 bases of the junction unmatched. Germline values: CDR1 KGHSH, CDR2 LQKENI. The CDR3, as DNA: TGTGCCAGCTCACCCAGGGACAGGGGCTACGAGCAGTACTTC. Its translation is CASSPRDRGYEQYF.

The genes are TRBV2 and TRBJ2-7; 8 nucleotides line up with TRBD1. Germline-derived CDR1 and CDR2 are SNHLY and FYNNEI. The CDR3 is made up of 17 amino acids. The junction had 9 bases not matched to a gene; V was cut back by 0 bases and J by 2 bases. The CDR3 region has the DNA TGTGCCAGCAGTGAAGCGCTTAACAGGGGGTATACCTACGAGCAGTACTTC. It encodes CASSEALNRGYTYEQYF.

This chain connects TRBV4-1 to TRBJ1-1; TRBD1 is a possible D gene (5 bases). The V gene lost 4 bases and the J gene lost 0 bases, with 18 bases spanning the gap. CDR1 is MGHRA and CDR2 is YSYEKL in the germline V gene. The CDR3 consists of 17 residues. CDR3: CASSRQRGGVMNTEAFF. The DNA of the CDR3 is TGCGCCAGCAGCCGGCAAAGGGGAGGGGTTATGAACACTGAAGCTTTCTTT.

The chain joins TRBV7-8 to TRBJ2-1; D gene ambiguous. From germline, CDR1 is SGHVS and CDR2 FQNEAQ. The CDR3 contains 13 residues. Trimming stripped 5 bases from V and 0 bases from J, with 5 bases between. The CDR3 is CASSLGSYNEQFF. The CDR3 bases are TGTGCCAGCAGCCTGGGCTCCTACAATGAGCAGTTCTTC.

This clone has just a few counts. The DNA for the CDR3 is TGTGCCAGCAGTTTAGGGCCAACTAACTATGGCTACACCTTC. Its protein product is CASSLGPTNYGYTF. The chain carries TRBV6-5 and TRBJ1-2; D is unresolved. This CDR3 contains 14 residues. V was pared by 4 bases and J by 0 bases, with 9 bases between. The germline gives CDR1 MNHEY, CDR2 SVGAGI.

This clone showed up just a few times. This chain links TRBV5-1 with TRBJ2-1; 9 bases are shared with TRBD1. The V gene's germline CDR1 is SGHRS and CDR2 YFSETQ. The junction had 14 bases not matched to a gene; V was cut back by 4 bases and J by 0 bases. This CDR3 is 19 amino acids long. CDR3 amino acids: CASSPSGTGYGSSYNEQFF. For the CDR3, the DNA is TGCGCCAGCAGCCCTTCCGGGACAGGGTACGGGAGCTCCTACAATGAGCAGTTCTTC.

The V and J genes are TRBV6-5 and TRBJ1-3; no definite D call. CDR3 length equals 14 residues. V shed 2 bases and J shed 3 bases, with 8 bases lying between them. Per germline, CDR1 MNHEY and CDR2 SVGAGI. CDR3 residues: CASSYGGGGNTIYF. The CDR3 nucleotides are TGTGCCAGCAGTTACGGCGGAGGTGGAAACACCATATATTTT.

This clone was seen a handful of times. The chain combines TRBV10-3 with TRBJ2-1, with 11 positions matching TRBD1. This CDR3 comprises 15 residues. The J segment lost 5 bases and the V segment lost 7 bases, leaving 7 bases of the junction unmatched. Germline-derived CDR1 and CDR2 are ENHRY and SYGVKD. CDR3 region: CAINSDRGRNNEQFF. CDR3 DNA sequence: TGTGCCATCAACTCGGACAGGGGGCGAAACAATGAGCAGTTCTTC.

This clone was detected ten times or more. This specimen includes other DNA sequences encoding the same CDR3. V and J are TRBV7-9 and TRBJ2-2, with 14 bases fitting TRBD2. The V segment lost 3 bases and the J segment 0 bases; nucleotides outside the gene matches: 0. This CDR3 has 17 residues. Germline CDR1 reads SEHNR; CDR2 reads FQNEAQ (reference sequence). The CDR3 loop is CASSLGLAGANTGELFF. CDR3 nucleotides: TGTGCCAGCAGCTTGGGACTAGCGGGGGCGAACACCGGGGAGCTGTTTTTT.

V is TRBV4-3 and J is TRBJ2-1; 12 nucleotides match TRBD2. The CDR3 contains 19 residues. Per germline, CDR1 LGHNA and CDR2 YSLEER. V was pared by 0 bases and J by 4 bases, with 10 bases of the junction left unmatched. CDR3 sequence (DNA): TGCGCCAGCAGCCAAGATAGTTCCTGGCTAGCGGGGGGGTACAATGAGCAGTTCTTC. Translated, it gives CASSQDSSWLAGGYNEQFF.

V and J are TRBV3-1 (or the pseudogene TRBV3-2) and TRBJ2-7; D is ambiguous. The V end lost 1 base, the J end lost 4 bases, and 5 bases lay between the germline ends. The CDR3 runs to 12 residues. Germline-derived CDR1 and CDR2 are LGHDT and YNNKEL (reference sequence). In DNA form, the CDR3 reads TGTGCCAGCAGCCAAGTAGAGTACGAGCAGTACTTC. Its translation: CASSQVEYEQYF.

This clone appeared a few times. The CDR3 DNA sequence: TGTGCCTGGAGTGTGAAGGGGGCCCCTGAAAAACTGTTTTTT. Translated: CAWSVKGAPEKLFF. The chain uses TRBV30 and TRBJ1-4, with 7 bases identical to TRBD1. The CDR3 contains 14 residues. Germline trimming cut 0 bases from V and 7 bases from J; bases unmatched to any gene: 5. Germline V gene lookup returns CDR1 GTSNPN and CDR2 SVGIG (reference sequence).

Only one count was recorded for this clone. This rearrangement joins TRBV18 to TRBJ1-2, with D tentatively TRBD1 (5 bases). Germline CDR1 is KGHSH and CDR2 is LQKENI. There are 13 residues in the CDR3. The ends were cut back, 5 bases at V and 6 bases at J, with 13 bases in the middle. Here the CDR3 reads CASSAGTRDGYTF. DNA for the CDR3: TGTGCCAGCTCAGCCGGGACCCGGGATGGCTACACCTTC.

The chain has TRBV5-6 and TRBJ2-3, with D maybe TRBD2 (5 bases). This CDR3 is 15 amino acids long. Germline CDR1 is SGHDT and CDR2 is YYEEEE. Trimming shortened V by 4 bases and J by 2 bases, and 14 bases separated the two germline ends. The CDR3 region has the DNA TGTGCCAGCAGCGTGGACTTCCAGTCCACAGATACGCAGTATTTT. It yields the protein CASSVDFQSTDTQYF.

The CDR3 protein is CASSYAQAGTAFYEQYF. CDR3 nucleotides: TGTGCCAGCAGCTACGCCCAAGCCGGGACTGCCTTCTACGAGCAGTACTTC. V is TRBV7-9 and J is TRBJ2-7; possible D gene TRBD2, 6 bases. Germline loops: CDR1 SEHNR, CDR2 FQNEAQ (reference sequence). This CDR3 is 17 amino acids long. Trimming removed 4 bases from V and 3 bases from J, with 22 bases in between.

J is TRBJ1-2 and V is TRBV11-2, with 8 bases that match TRBD1. The junction had 8 bases not matched to a gene; V was cut back by 1 base and J by 13 bases. Looked up from germline, CDR1 is SGHAT and CDR2 is FQNNGV. This CDR3 is 13 amino acids long. In DNA form, the CDR3 reads TGTGCCAGCAGCTTAGTCCGTCAGGGGGCTGCCACCTTC. Translated: CASSLVRQGAATF.

The chain is built from TRBV5-1 and TRBJ2-5; the D call may be TRBD1 or TRBD2 (5 bases each). The CDR3 spans 13 residues. Germline V gene lookup returns CDR1 SGHRS and CDR2 YFSETQ. V lost 1 base to trimming and J lost 5 bases, with 9 bases between them. CDR3 DNA sequence: TGCGCCAGCAGCTTGTCTGGGGGTGAGACCCAGTACTTC. Its protein product is CASSLSGGETQYF.

The chain links TRBV25-1 to TRBJ2-2; the D gene is possibly TRBD1 (5 bases). The CDR3 totals 14 residues. Trimming cost V 4 bases and J 6 bases, with 12 bases left between them. Germline loops: CDR1 MGHDK, CDR2 SYGVNS. The CDR3 reads CASSVREGAGELFF. For the CDR3, the DNA is TGTGCCAGCAGTGTACGCGAAGGGGCCGGGGAGCTGTTTTTT.

The rearrangement uses TRBV2 and TRBJ2-1; D possibly matches TRBD1 or TRBD2 (5 bases each). CDR1 and CDR2 from the germline V gene are SNHLY and FYNNEI. The CDR3 is 12 residues long. Trimming removed 7 bases from V and 8 bases from J, with 12 bases in between. The CDR3 DNA reads TGTGCCAGCAAAGAATGGGGGTATGAGCAGTTCTTC. This codes for CASKEWGYEQFF.

This rearrangement joins TRBV2 to TRBJ1-5; D is perhaps TRBD1 (5 bases). The CDR3 runs to 16 residues. The germline V gene has CDR1 SNHLY and CDR2 FYNNEI. V was clipped by 7 bases and J by 4 bases, with 20 bases between them. The CDR3 nucleotides are TGTGCCAGCATAAAGCGGGGGTATCGGGGGAATCAGCCCCAGCATTTT. Translating gives CASIKRGYRGNQPQHF.

The chain joins TRBV30 to TRBJ2-3; D gene unclear. Looked up from germline, CDR1 is GTSNPN and CDR2 is SVGIG (reference sequence). V lost 1 base and J 5 bases, leaving 19 bases between the germline ends. The CDR3 is made up of 16 amino acids. CDR3 nucleotide sequence: TGTGCCTGGAGTGAAGGATCGAACTCAGTTGTAGATACGCAGTATTTT. Protein sequence: CAWSEGSNSVVDTQYF.

The rearrangement joins TRBV19 to TRBJ1-3, with no clear D. Trimming pared 5 bases from V and 1 base from J, leaving 12 bases between. Germline V lookup: CDR1 LNHDA, CDR2 SQIVND (reference sequence). CDR3 length equals 15 residues. The CDR3 nucleotides read TGTGCCAGTAGTTGGGCGGCCCAATCTGGAAACACCATATATTTT. This gives the protein CASSWAAQSGNTIYF.

The gene calls are TRBV29-1 and TRBJ2-7, with D possibly matching TRBD1 (5 bases). The CDR3 is made up of 12 amino acids. V was trimmed by 6 bases and J by 6 bases, leaving 15 bases between them. Germline CDR1 SQVTM, CDR2 ANQGSEA. The CDR3 region has the DNA TGCAGCGTAAGGGGCATAACCCCCGAGCAGTACTTC. It is translated as CSVRGITPEQYF.

Turning to this clone: Other DNA sequences from this sample encode an identical CDR3 as well. This CDR3 reads CASSSYYQPQHF. In DNA form, the CDR3 reads TGTGCCAGCAGCTCTTACTATCAGCCCCAGCATTTT. The gene calls are TRBV28 and TRBJ1-5; D remains ambiguous. The CDR3 has 12 amino acids. V gave up 6 bases and J gave up 5 bases, with 8 bases separating them. The germline V gene encodes CDR1 MDHEN and CDR2 SYDVKM. The whole variable domain, filled in from reference TRBV28 and TRBJ1-5, reads DVKVTQSSRYLVKRTGEKVFLECVQDMDHENMFWYRQDPGLGLRLIYFSYDVKMKEKGDIPEGYSVSREKKERFSLILESASTNQTSMYLCASSSYYQPQHFGDGTRLSIL.

V usage is TRBV11-2 and J usage is TRBJ2-2; D is uncertain. The CDR3 sequence is 13 residues long. The germline V gene has CDR1 SGHAT and CDR2 FQNNGV. Trimming took off 3 bases at V and 9 bases at J, with 11 bases between the two ends. CDR3 in DNA: TGTGCCAGCAGCTTGGGCCATAGCAGGGAGCTGTTTTTT. Its protein is CASSLGHSRELFF.